A selection of T cell receptor beta chains follows, all from one sample in a study of quantifying T cell responses using KT2 cells. TCRdb used MiXCR to reprocess the UMI-ligation and nested PCR reads, holding one entry per CDR3 protein. The sample lists 50,000 to 70,000 distinct CDR3 sequences, about 12% occurring once. Sequencing was carried out using PBMCs spiked with cells of the T cell clone KT2. These TCRs come from a human donor. The CDR3 runs from the conserved cysteine through the conserved F or W. D genes are given only for firm matches. Rows may omit the clone size; those that give it use once, few, many or a size class.

j_gene: TRBJ2-3
d_gene: -
abundance: -
v_gene: TRBV5-1
CDR3aa: CASSLAGAVATDTQYF
CDR3nt: TGCGCCAGCAGCTTGGCCGGGGCGGTAGCCACAGATACGCAGTATTTT

j_gene: TRBJ1-1
d_gene: TRBD1
abundance: many
v_gene: TRBV20-1
CDR3aa: CSASPGTGLAFF
CDR3nt: TGCAGTGCTAGCCCCGGGACAGGGTTGGCTTTCTTT

j_gene: TRBJ1-6
d_gene: TRBD1
abundance: few
v_gene: TRBV7-2
CDR3aa: CASSHPSGTGGSPLHF
CDR3nt: TGTGCCAGCAGCCACCCCTCAGGGACAGGGGGTTCACCCCTCCACTTT

j_gene: TRBJ1-1
d_gene: -
abundance: few
v_gene: TRBV11-1
CDR3aa: CASSPPGTQNTEAFF
CDR3nt: TGTGCCAGCAGCCCCCCGGGGACCCAGAACACTGAAGCTTTCTTT

j_gene: TRBJ1-1
d_gene: TRBD1
abundance: few
v_gene: TRBV12-3/TRBV12-4
CDR3aa: CASSVDRGVTEAFF
CDR3nt: TGTGCCAGCAGTGTGGACAGGGGGGTCACTGAAGCTTTCTTT

j_gene: TRBJ2-1
d_gene: -
abundance: -
v_gene: TRBV3-1
CDR3aa: CASSQGGNSGNEQFF
CDR3nt: TGTGCCAGCAGCCAAGGTGGGAATAGCGGCAATGAGCAGTTCTTC

j_gene: TRBJ2-3
d_gene: -
abundance: many
v_gene: TRBV20-1
CDR3aa: CSASVQTWPSPDTQYF
CDR3nt: TGCAGTGCTAGCGTTCAAACGTGGCCTTCCCCAGATACGCAGTATTTT

j_gene: TRBJ1-2
d_gene: TRBD1
abundance: many
v_gene: TRBV20-1
CDR3aa: CSAREVLRQGGYGYTF
CDR3nt: TGCAGTGCTAGAGAGGTCCTTAGACAGGGAGGCTATGGCTACACCTTC

j_gene: TRBJ1-4
d_gene: -
abundance: -
v_gene: TRBV20-1
CDR3aa: CSASRVGRTNEKLFF
CDR3nt: TGCAGTGCTAGCAGAGTAGGCCGAACTAATGAAAAACTGTTTTTT

j_gene: TRBJ2-5
d_gene: TRBD1
abundance: few
v_gene: TRBV19
CDR3aa: CASTPGTGGGRWTQYF
CDR3nt: TGTGCCAGTACCCCGGGGACAGGGGGCGGCCGGTGGACCCAGTACTTC

j_gene: TRBJ2-7
d_gene: TRBD2
abundance: many
v_gene: TRBV20-1
CDR3aa: CSAETSGSRYEQYF
CDR3nt: TGCAGTGCTGAGACTAGCGGGAGTAGGTACGAGCAGTACTTC

j_gene: TRBJ2-1
d_gene: TRBD2
abundance: few
v_gene: TRBV24-1
CDR3aa: CATSDPGLDSYNEQFF
CDR3nt: TGTGCCACCAGTGACCCCGGACTAGATTCCTACAATGAGCAGTTCTTC

j_gene: TRBJ1-4
d_gene: TRBD1
abundance: few
v_gene: TRBV2
CDR3aa: CASGNRGLNEKLFF
CDR3nt: TGTGCCAGCGGAAACAGGGGACTGAATGAAAAACTGTTTTTT

j_gene: TRBJ2-7
d_gene: -
abundance: many
v_gene: TRBV3-1
CDR3aa: CASSRGGYEQYF
CDR3nt: TGTGCCAGCAGCCGTGGCGGATACGAGCAGTACTTC

j_gene: TRBJ2-2
d_gene: -
abundance: once
v_gene: TRBV12-3/TRBV12-4
CDR3aa: CASSFLGSTGELFF
CDR3nt: TGTGCCAGCAGTTTTCTGGGCAGCACCGGGGAGCTGTTTTTT

j_gene: TRBJ2-7
d_gene: TRBD2
abundance: -
v_gene: TRBV11-2
CDR3aa: CASSGISGRAPLEQYF
CDR3nt: TGTGCCAGCAGCGGGATTAGCGGGAGGGCCCCCCTCGAGCAGTACTTC

j_gene: TRBJ2-5
d_gene: -
abundance: -
v_gene: TRBV6-1
CDR3aa: CASSAGTAKETQYF
CDR3nt: TGTGCCAGCAGTGCCGGGACGGCGAAAGAGACCCAGTACTTC

j_gene: TRBJ2-7
d_gene: -
abundance: many
v_gene: TRBV6-5
CDR3aa: CASSPRSYYEQYF
CDR3nt: TGTGCCAGCAGCCCTAGGTCCTACTACGAGCAGTACTTC

j_gene: TRBJ2-7
d_gene: TRBD2
abundance: few
v_gene: TRBV27
CDR3aa: CASSFHLPGLAGGPEEQYF
CDR3nt: TGTGCCAGCAGTTTCCACCTACCGGGACTAGCGGGAGGGCCGGAAGAGCAGTACTTC

j_gene: TRBJ1-1
d_gene: -
abundance: few
v_gene: TRBV10-3
CDR3aa: CAISGGRGNTEAFF
CDR3nt: TGTGCCATCAGTGGCGGGCGAGGGAACACTGAAGCTTTCTTT

j_gene: TRBJ2-7
d_gene: -
abundance: -
v_gene: TRBV4-2
CDR3aa: CASSQDWYKSASYEQYF
CDR3nt: TGTGCCAGCAGCCAAGATTGGTACAAGTCGGCCTCCTACGAGCAGTACTTC

j_gene: TRBJ1-2
d_gene: -
abundance: few
v_gene: TRBV2
CDR3aa: CASSERGFYGYTF
CDR3nt: TGTGCCAGCAGTGAACGGGGGTTCTATGGCTACACCTTC

j_gene: TRBJ1-2
d_gene: -
abundance: few
v_gene: TRBV7-8
CDR3aa: CASSPRTANYGYTF
CDR3nt: TGTGCCAGCAGCCCACGGACAGCTAACTATGGCTACACCTTC

j_gene: TRBJ2-7
d_gene: -
abundance: -
v_gene: TRBV4-1
CDR3aa: CASSPVLVKVGSYEQYF
CDR3nt: TGCGCCAGCAGCCCCGTTCTCGTTAAAGTTGGGTCCTACGAGCAGTACTTC

j_gene: TRBJ2-1
d_gene: -
abundance: few
v_gene: TRBV2
CDR3aa: CASSQRPYNEQFF
CDR3nt: TGTGCCAGCAGCCAGCGTCCCTACAATGAGCAGTTCTTC

j_gene: TRBJ2-1
d_gene: TRBD2
abundance: few
v_gene: TRBV29-1
CDR3aa: CSVEGTSGRTEQFF
CDR3nt: TGCAGCGTTGAAGGGACTAGCGGGAGGACTGAGCAGTTCTTC

j_gene: TRBJ1-2
d_gene: TRBD1
abundance: -
v_gene: TRBV6-5
CDR3aa: CASSYLATGAHNYGYTF
CDR3nt: TGTGCCAGCAGTTACCTTGCGACAGGGGCGCATAACTATGGCTACACCTTC

j_gene: TRBJ1-1
d_gene: TRBD1
abundance: -
v_gene: TRBV30
CDR3aa: CAWIPSTGATEAFF
CDR3nt: TGTGCCTGGATTCCGTCGACAGGGGCCACTGAAGCTTTCTTT

j_gene: TRBJ2-2
d_gene: -
abundance: few
v_gene: TRBV2
CDR3aa: CASTAGVRTGELFF
CDR3nt: TGTGCCAGCACCGCAGGGGTACGGACCGGGGAGCTGTTTTTT

j_gene: TRBJ2-5
d_gene: -
abundance: few
v_gene: TRBV4-1
CDR3aa: CASSQESGLEETQYF
CDR3nt: TGCGCCAGCAGCCAAGAATCAGGGCTGGAGGAGACCCAGTACTTC

j_gene: TRBJ2-6
d_gene: -
abundance: -
v_gene: TRBV12-3/TRBV12-4
CDR3aa: CASSLAGPGDNTGANVLTF
CDR3nt: TGTGCCAGCAGTTTAGCGGGGCCAGGGGATAATACTGGGGCCAACGTCCTGACTTTC

j_gene: TRBJ2-7
d_gene: -
abundance: -
v_gene: TRBV6-5
CDR3aa: CASGRDGSYEQYF
CDR3nt: TGTGCCAGCGGTCGGGACGGCTCCTACGAGCAGTACTTC

j_gene: TRBJ2-5
d_gene: -
abundance: -
v_gene: TRBV2
CDR3aa: CASSEDWTPGRDAQYF
CDR3nt: TGTGCCAGCAGTGAAGATTGGACCCCCGGAAGAGACGCCCAGTACTTC

j_gene: TRBJ2-1
d_gene: TRBD2
abundance: few
v_gene: TRBV6-1
CDR3aa: CASSEIAGSYNEQFF
CDR3nt: TGTGCCAGCAGTGAGATAGCGGGGTCCTACAATGAGCAGTTCTTC

j_gene: TRBJ2-7
d_gene: -
abundance: many
v_gene: TRBV3-1
CDR3aa: CASSQVARLFHEQYF
CDR3nt: TGTGCCAGCAGCCAAGTGGCCCGCTTGTTCCACGAGCAGTACTTC

j_gene: TRBJ2-3
d_gene: TRBD1
abundance: few
v_gene: TRBV10-3
CDR3aa: CATGTVPDTQYF
CDR3nt: TGTGCCACCGGGACAGTCCCAGATACGCAGTATTTT

j_gene: TRBJ2-1
d_gene: -
abundance: many
v_gene: TRBV4-1
CDR3aa: CASSQDRAYNEQFF
CDR3nt: TGCGCCAGCAGCCAAGATCGGGCCTACAATGAGCAGTTCTTC